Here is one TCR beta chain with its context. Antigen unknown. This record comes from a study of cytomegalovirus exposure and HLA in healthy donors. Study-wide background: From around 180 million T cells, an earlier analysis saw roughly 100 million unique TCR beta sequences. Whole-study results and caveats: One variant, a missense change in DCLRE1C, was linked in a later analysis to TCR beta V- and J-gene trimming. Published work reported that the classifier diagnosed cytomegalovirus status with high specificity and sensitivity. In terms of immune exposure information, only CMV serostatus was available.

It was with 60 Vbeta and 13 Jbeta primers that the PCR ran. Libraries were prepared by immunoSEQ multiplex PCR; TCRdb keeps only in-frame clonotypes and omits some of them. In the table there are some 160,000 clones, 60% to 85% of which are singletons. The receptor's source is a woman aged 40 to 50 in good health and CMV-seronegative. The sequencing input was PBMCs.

The CDR3 sequence: CASSYGAGGSTGELFF. CDR3 in DNA: TGTGCCAGCAGTTACGGTGCGGGGGGATCCACCGGGGAGCTGTTTTTT. This sequence joins TRBV6-6 and TRBJ2-2; 8 bases match TRBD2. With V trimmed by 2 bases and J by 4 bases, 6 bases remained unmatched. Looked up from germline, CDR1 is MNHNY and CDR2 is SVGAGI (reference sequence). CDR3 length equals 16 residues.